The 30 T cell receptor beta chains given below trace back to one sample, sequenced in a study of radiotherapy plus CTLA-4 blockade in lung cancer. Libraries were prepared by immunoSEQ multiplex PCR; TCRdb keeps only in-frame clonotypes and omits some of them. The data contain roughly 69,000 clones, 60% to 80% of them seen just once; the ten biggest clones take up around a sixth. The sample in question was peripheral blood, obtained from a patient treated with radiotherapy plus ipilimumab. Receptor source: a human donor with non-small cell lung cancer whose response to radiotherapy plus ipilimumab could not be evaluated. Some clones in this sample may be carry-over from other donors' samples.

The rearrangement links TRBV19 to TRBJ1-5; 7 bases agree with TRBD1. CDR3 length equals 16 residues. The junction had 16 bases not matched to a gene; V was cut back by 7 bases and J by 7 bases. Germline CDR1 is LNHDA and CDR2 is SQIVND (reference sequence). The CDR3 sequence: CASNQDRAAGGQPQHF. DNA for the CDR3: TGTGCCAGTAATCAAGACAGGGCGGCGGGGGGGCAGCCCCAGCATTTT.

This chain joins TRBV28 and TRBJ2-7; 11 nucleotides align to TRBD2. V trimming: 3 bases; J trimming: 2 bases; junction bases outside the gene matches: 12. The CDR3 length is 18 residues. Per the germline V gene, CDR1 is MDHEN and CDR2 is SYDVKM. The CDR3 DNA follows: TGTGCCAGCAGTTTCGGGCTTCCGGGACTAGCGGCAACCTACGAGCAGTACTTC. Translated, it gives CASSFGLPGLAATYEQYF.

The rearrangement uses TRBV13 and TRBJ1-1, with D possibly TRBD1 on 6 matching bases. V was pared by 5 bases and J by 3 bases, with 16 bases between. Germline values: CDR1 PRHDT, CDR2 FYEKMQ (reference sequence). The CDR3 is made up of 15 amino acids. As DNA, the CDR3 is TGTGCCAGCAGCCTCGCAGGGAAGGGGGACACTGAAGCTTTCTTT. It is translated as CASSLAGKGDTEAFF.

The V and J genes are TRBV5-1 and TRBJ1-1, with TRBD1 matching 9 bases. J gave up 11 bases and V 3 bases, and 5 bases lay outside the gene matches. This CDR3 is 12 amino acids long. CDR1 is SGHRS, CDR2 YFSETQ, per germline. In DNA, the CDR3 is TGCGCCAGCAGCTCGTACAGGGGGCAGGCTTTCTTT. It codes for CASSSYRGQAFF.

V gene TRBV7-2 combines with J gene TRBJ2-2, with D perhaps TRBD2 (5 bases). The CDR3 has 13 residues. V dropped 5 bases and J dropped 6 bases, with 10 bases sitting between them. In germline, CDR1 is SGHTA, CDR2 FQGNSA. The CDR3 region is CASSPGGAGELFF. As DNA, the CDR3 is TGTGCCAGCAGCCCCGGAGGCGCCGGGGAGCTGTTTTTT.

This sequence joins TRBV4-2 and TRBJ2-7; 9 bases line up with TRBD1. Germline values: CDR1 LGHNA, CDR2 YNFKEQ. CDR3 length: 16 amino acids. The ends lost 0 bases at V and 7 bases at J; junction bases unmatched: 10. CDR3 sequence: CASSQDFMTGTGEQYF. The CDR3 DNA is TGTGCCAGCAGCCAAGATTTCATGACAGGGACAGGGGAGCAGTACTTC.

This clone was recorded only once. The chain uses TRBV28 and TRBJ1-2; D call uncertain. CDR3 length: 14 amino acids. Trimming took off 3 bases at V and 3 bases at J, with 11 bases between the two ends. Germline CDR1 and CDR2: MDHEN and SYDVKM. CDR3 region: CASSLRSRYYGYTF. In DNA, the CDR3 is TGTGCCAGCAGTTTGCGGTCGCGCTACTATGGCTACACCTTC.

J is TRBJ2-3 and V is TRBV4-1, with 12 positions matching TRBD1. The CDR3 length is 18 residues. V was pared by 2 bases and J by 4 bases, with 10 bases of the junction left unmatched. Germline-derived CDR1 and CDR2 are MGHRA and YSYEKL. CDR3 coding DNA: TGCGCCAGCAGCCAATACCCCCCGGGACAGGGGGCCTCAGATACGCAGTATTTT. Protein: CASSQYPPGQGASDTQYF.

The CDR3 protein is CASTFAGTNTGELFF. The CDR3 DNA is TGTGCCAGCACCTTTGCCGGGACAAACACCGGGGAGCTGTTTTTT. This sequence joins TRBV5-5 and TRBJ2-2; perhaps TRBD1 as D (6 bases). This CDR3 spans 15 amino acids. Germline lookup yields CDR1 SGHKS and CDR2 YYEKEE (reference sequence). V lost 6 bases and J lost 2, with 14 bases in between.

The chain joins TRBV6-1 to TRBJ1-2; TRBD1 matches at 11 bases. The CDR3 contains 17 residues. V dropped 7 bases and J dropped 3; count of bases not matched to a gene: 13. The V gene's germline CDR1 is MNHNS and CDR2 SASEGT. The CDR3 DNA sequence: TGTGCCAGCATTCAAGCTGGACAGGGGGCCGCGGACTATGGCTACACCTTC. Protein product: CASIQAGQGAADYGYTF.

The V and J genes are TRBV27 and TRBJ2-1; maybe TRBD2 (5 bases). The CDR3 loop spans 13 amino acids. V was shortened by 1 base and J by 5 bases, with 6 bases between the two germline ends. In germline, CDR1 is MNHEY, CDR2 SMNVEV (reference sequence). DNA for the CDR3: TGTGCCAGCAGTTTATACGGGGACAATGAGCAGTTCTTC. Translating it yields CASSLYGDNEQFF.

The chain is built from TRBV5-1 and TRBJ1-3; 9 nucleotides agree with TRBD1. The CDR3 covers 16 residues. In germline, CDR1 is SGHRS, CDR2 YFSETQ. Trimming removed 0 bases from V and 3 bases from J; junction bases left unmatched: 4. CDR3 residues: CASSLGTGEVGNTIYF. CDR3 sequence (DNA): TGCGCCAGCAGCTTGGGGACAGGGGAAGTTGGAAACACCATATATTTT.

The chain carries TRBV6-5 and TRBJ2-1, with 8 bases fitting TRBD1. CDR1 is MNHEY and CDR2 is SVGAGI in the germline V gene. V lost 6 bases to trimming and J lost 3 bases; unmatched junction nucleotides: 4. This CDR3 contains 14 residues. This CDR3 is CASSIQGDYNEQFF. DNA for the CDR3: TGTGCCAGCAGCATACAGGGGGACTACAATGAGCAGTTCTTC.

The chain carries TRBV9 and TRBJ1-2; D is uncertain. The germline V gene has CDR1 SGDLS and CDR2 YYNGEE. The CDR3 spans 12 residues. Trimming shortened V by 0 bases and J by 6 bases, and 6 bases separated the two germline ends. CDR3 protein: CASSVGADGYTF. CDR3 DNA sequence: TGTGCCAGCAGCGTAGGAGCGGATGGCTACACCTTC. The complete variable domain, with remaining parts taken from reference TRBV9 and TRBJ1-2, reads DSGVTQTPKHLITATGQRVTLRCSPRSGDLSVYWYQQSLDQGLQFLIQYYNGEERAKGNILERFSAQQFPDLHSELNLSSLELGDSALYFCASSVGADGYTFGSGTRLTVV.

In this sample, this clone turned up a few times. The chain is built from TRBV10-3 and TRBJ1-4; D gene ambiguous. Per germline, CDR1 ENHRY and CDR2 SYGVKD. Between the trimmed V and J ends, which lost 4 bases and 6 bases, there was a span of 9 bases. The CDR3 has 13 amino acids. Written as DNA, the CDR3 is TGTGCCATCAGTGTGGGAGTTGATGAAAAACTGTTTTTT. It encodes CAISVGVDEKLFF.

This clone appeared a single time. This CDR3 is also generated by other DNA sequences in the sample. V is TRBV5-4 and J is TRBJ1-6, with D hard to call. This CDR3 has 15 residues. From germline, CDR1 is SGHNT and CDR2 YYREEE (reference sequence). Trimming stripped 0 bases from V and 1 base from J, with 5 bases between. This chain's CDR3 is CASSLGESYNSPLHF. CDR3 nucleotides: TGTGCCAGCAGCTTGGGGGAGTCCTATAATTCACCCCTCCACTTT.

The rearrangement links TRBV19 to TRBJ1-5; D unclear. Trimming removed 6 bases at V and 5 bases at J, with 11 bases between. The CDR3 runs 13 residues. The germline V gene encodes CDR1 LNHDA and CDR2 SQIVND (reference sequence). The CDR3 spells CASRPGVYQPQHF. The CDR3, as DNA: TGTGCCAGTAGGCCCGGGGTTTATCAGCCCCAGCATTTT.

The CDR3 here is CASMLGTGTGSYNEQFF. CDR3 nucleotides: TGTGCCAGCATGCTAGGCACCGGGACAGGGTCTTACAATGAGCAGTTCTTC. This sequence joins TRBV2 and TRBJ2-1; 9 positions agree with TRBD1. The germline CDR1 and CDR2 sequences are SNHLY and FYNNEI. The CDR3 contains 17 residues. V was pared by 7 bases and J by 4 bases, with 14 bases of the junction left unmatched. The complete variable domain, with remaining parts taken from reference TRBV2 and TRBJ2-1, reads EPEVTQTPSHQVTQMGQEVILRCVPISNHLYFYWYRQILGQKVEFLVSFYNNEISEKSEIFDDQFSVERPDGSNFTLKIRSTKLEDSAMYFCASMLGTGTGSYNEQFFGPGTRLTVL.

This clone has more than one count but fewer than ten. The chain carries TRBV5-1 and TRBJ1-2; D is perhaps TRBD1 (5 bases). The V gene lost 4 bases and the J gene lost 3 bases, with 13 bases spanning the gap. In germline, CDR1 is SGHRS, CDR2 YFSETQ. The CDR3 runs to 14 residues. The CDR3 coding sequence is TGCGCCAGCAGCGTAGGTACAGGTTACTATGGCTACACCTTC. Encoded protein: CASSVGTGYYGYTF.

The chain couples TRBV7-6 to TRBJ2-2; the D is unclear. Trimming removed 1 base at V and 0 bases at J, with 9 bases between. CDR3 length equals 16 residues. Germline CDR1 is SGHVS and CDR2 is FNYEAQ. The CDR3 DNA sequence: TGTGCCAGCAGCTTAGAATCACGGTCGAACACCGGGGAGCTGTTTTTT. It is translated as CASSLESRSNTGELFF.

The V gene is TRBV27, the J gene TRBJ1-1; 8 bases align to TRBD1. Germline assignment: CDR1 MNHEY and CDR2 SMNVEV (reference sequence). After removal of 6 bases from V and 1 base from J, the junction contained 4 bases not matched to a gene. The CDR3 spans 14 residues. The CDR3 nucleotides read TGTGCCAGCAGCGTGACAGGGGAGAACACTGAAGCTTTCTTT. Translated: CASSVTGENTEAFF.

The chain has TRBV4-1 and TRBJ2-7, with 8 bases matching TRBD1. This CDR3 contains 13 residues. V was clipped by 4 bases and J by 5 bases; unmatched bases: 4. Germline V gene lookup returns CDR1 MGHRA and CDR2 YSYEKL. The CDR3 protein is CASSRPTGDEQYF. DNA for the CDR3: TGCGCCAGCAGCCGCCCGACAGGGGACGAGCAGTACTTC.

This clone was observed a few times. The DNA for the CDR3 is TGTGCCAGCAGTCCCGGGGAGCTCTACGAGCAGTACTTC. Protein product: CASSPGELYEQYF. V is TRBV28 and J is TRBJ2-7, with D possibly TRBD2 on 5 matching bases. Germline CDR1 reads MDHEN; CDR2 reads SYDVKM. The CDR3 loop spans 13 amino acids. V lost 5 bases to trimming and J lost 3 bases, with 11 bases between them. The whole variable domain, filled in from reference TRBV28 and TRBJ2-7, reads DVKVTQSSRYLVKRTGEKVFLECVQDMDHENMFWYRQDPGLGLRLIYFSYDVKMKEKGDIPEGYSVSREKKERFSLILESASTNQTSMYLCASSPGELYEQYFGPGTRLTVT.

The chain uses TRBV5-1 and TRBJ2-5; D is perhaps TRBD2 (5 bases). The CDR3 is 15 residues long. The V gene's germline CDR1 is SGHRS and CDR2 YFSETQ. The V end was cut by 3 bases, the J end by 0 bases, with 12 bases between. In DNA, the CDR3 is TGCGCCAGCAGCTCGGGAACGGTATACCAAGAGACCCAGTACTTC. This gives the protein CASSSGTVYQETQYF.

The V and J genes are TRBV5-1 and TRBJ2-7; 7 bases fit TRBD1. The CDR3 sequence is 15 residues long. Germline loops: CDR1 SGHRS, CDR2 YFSETQ. V was clipped by 4 bases and J by 2 bases; unmatched bases: 9. CDR3 bases: TGCGCCAGCAGCCCGGTGGGGACAGTTCCCTACGAGCAGTACTTC. Residues: CASSPVGTVPYEQYF.

This clone turned up a few times. The chain links TRBV9 to TRBJ2-6; maybe TRBD2 (5 bases). There are 15 residues in the CDR3. CDR1 and CDR2 from the germline V gene are SGDLS and YYNGEE. V lost 0 bases and J 4 bases, leaving 8 bases between the germline ends. The CDR3 bases are TGTGCCAGCAGCGTAGGTCCGGGAGGGGCCAACGTCCTGACTTTC. Its translation: CASSVGPGGANVLTF.

This sequence joins TRBV7-9 and TRBJ1-1; D might be TRBD1 (6 bases). This CDR3 has 13 residues. From germline, CDR1 is SEHNR and CDR2 FQNEAQ (reference sequence). V was pared by 4 bases and J by 1 base, with 7 bases between. The CDR3 DNA reads as TGTGCCAGCAGCTCACAGGGGAACACTGAAGCTTTCTTT. Protein product: CASSSQGNTEAFF.

The chain links TRBV7-9 to TRBJ2-5; D is possibly TRBD1 (6 bases). The last part of the DNA fits TRBJ2-7 better; the J call may be wrong. Per the germline V gene, CDR1 is SEHNR and CDR2 is FQNEAQ (reference sequence). The CDR3 has 12 residues. This CDR3 is CASSPTGGEQYF. DNA of the CDR3: TGTGCCAGCAGCCCGACAGGCGGCGAGCAGTACTTC.

The chain recombines TRBV5-4 with TRBJ2-7; 8 nucleotides align to TRBD1. The CDR3 is made up of 15 amino acids. V lost 4 bases, J lost 0 bases, and 6 bases stayed unmatched. CDR1 is SGHNT and CDR2 is YYREEE in the germline V gene (reference sequence). For the CDR3, the DNA is TGTGCCAGCAGCGCCGGACAGGGAGGCTCCTACGAGCAGTACTTC. It specifies CASSAGQGGSYEQYF.

The rearrangement links TRBV5-1 to TRBJ2-2; D possibly corresponds to TRBD2 (6 bases). V dropped 4 bases and J dropped 6 bases, with 13 bases sitting between them. The CDR3 has 14 residues. CDR1 and CDR2 (germline): SGHRS, YFSETQ. The CDR3 coding sequence is TGCGCCAGCAGCGCGGGGCCCCGAGCCGGGGAGCTGTTTTTT. Its translation: CASSAGPRAGELFF.